This TCR beta chain derives from a study of T cells after yellow fever vaccination. This CDR3 comprises 18 residues. The V end was cut by 0 bases, the J end by 7 bases, with 19 bases between. From germline, CDR1 is LGHDT and CDR2 YNNKEL (reference sequence). One entry per CDR3 protein results from TCRdb running MiXCR on the 5' RACE reads. The sample consists of about 74,000 distinct CDR3 sequences, approximately 7.7% of them appearing once. The J gene is TRBJ1-6, the V gene TRBV3-1; D is perhaps TRBD1 (6 bases). This receptor was taken from a man aged 18 to 30 who received the YFV17D yellow fever vaccine. This material consisted of CD8+ T cells sorted from PBMCs, taken about 5 days after the first yellow fever vaccination. CDR3 in DNA: TGTGCCAGCAGCCAAGACCTCCCTGCGGGGGGCTGGAATTCACCCCTCCACTTT. As protein: CASSQDLPAGGWNSPLHF. Full variable domain (missing parts from reference TRBV3-1 and TRBJ1-6): DTAVSQTPKYLVTQMGNDKSIKCEQNLGHDTMYWYKQDSKKFLKIMFSYNNKELIINETVPNRFSPKSPDKAHLNLHINSLELGDSAVYFCASSQDLPAGGWNSPLHFGNGTRLTVT.